The TCR beta chain under discussion was sequenced for a study of shared clonotypes between healthy human individuals. A word on this clone: Its cognate antigen is unknown.

The input for sorted-subset replicate PCRs was around 0.2 ug DNA, about 30,000 T cell genomes. The data were produced by immunoSEQ multiplex PCR, yet TCRdb's version contains in-frame clones alone and is incomplete. The sample includes 80,000 to 100,000 clones, roughly three quarters of them seen just once. General observations from the study: Represented genetic and exposure-history diversity was restricted by having few donors. The expectation was that sequencing depth would affect clonotype sharing among donors.

This CDR3 spans 18 amino acids. Trimming pared 2 bases from V and 5 bases from J, leaving 22 bases between. Germline CDR1 SGHVS, CDR2 FQNEAQ. V usage is TRBV7-8 and J usage is TRBJ2-1, with D unclear. The origin of this receptor is a man aged 25-45 years in good health. The sequencing input was memory CD8+ T cells sorted from blood. Subset meaning: CD45RO+ cells pooled with CCR7-negative TemRA cells. The CDR3: CASSLRASSHTRDNEQFF. The CDR3, as DNA: TGTGCCAGCAGCTTACGGGCTTCGAGTCACACAAGGGACAATGAGCAGTTCTTC.